A single sample is the source of the 3 T cell receptor beta chains below, sequenced in a study of blood T cell repertoires in COVID-19. Some clones are missing from TCRdb's copy, which holds only in-frame ones; the method was immunoSEQ multiplex PCR. The data contain around 300,000 clones, 75% to 90% of them singletons. Sequencing was done on a sample of PBMCs or T cells enriched from blood (not recorded which). These receptors originate from a man aged 25-45 years who had recovered from COVID-19.

V gene TRBV5-1 combines with J gene TRBJ2-1, with 7 bases fitting TRBD2. This CDR3 comprises 13 residues. Germline CDR1 is SGHRS and CDR2 is YFSETQ. The junction had 4 bases not matched to a gene; V was cut back by 0 bases and J by 10 bases. The CDR3 loop is CASSLVPGGEQFF. The CDR3 nucleotides read TGCGCCAGCAGCTTGGTTCCGGGAGGAGAGCAGTTCTTC.

This clone showed up just once. In nucleotides, the CDR3 is TGCGCCAGCAGTAGGGGACAGGGTAATTCACCCCTCCACTTT. Its translation is CASSRGQGNSPLHF. V usage is TRBV10-2 and J usage is TRBJ1-6, with TRBD1 matching over 9 bases. The CDR3 spans 14 residues. V lost 5 bases, J lost 6 bases, and 2 bases stayed unmatched. Germline-derived CDR1 and CDR2 are WSHSY and SAAADI.

The rearrangement uses TRBV28 and TRBJ1-5, with 8 bases that match TRBD1. The length of the CDR3 is 14 residues. The J segment lost 4 bases and the V segment lost 6 bases, leaving 5 bases of the junction unmatched. CDR1 and CDR2 (germline): MDHEN, SYDVKM. Written as DNA, the CDR3 is TGTGCCAGCAGCAACGGACAGGGAAATCAGCCCCAGCATTTT. It encodes CASSNGQGNQPQHF.